This T cell receptor (beta chain) was identified during a study of Ad26.COV2.S vaccination and SARS-CoV-2 variants. Treatment in this sample: some 19 received Ad26.COV2.S at low or high dose, single or two shots; a few received placebo; per-sample allocation not given. After the first vaccine or placebo injection, samples were drawn on day 63. This CDR3 spans 17 amino acids. The germline V gene has CDR1 WNHNN and CDR2 SYGVQD (reference sequence). V gave up 6 bases and J gave up 3 bases, with 24 bases separating them. This table comes from immunoSEQ multiplex PCR, and its TCRdb copy is limited to in-frame clones, with some not included. The data contain around 400,000 clones, over 75% of them singletons.

The chain recombines TRBV10-1 with TRBJ2-7; possible D gene TRBD2, 5 bases. The receptor comes from a person between 18 and 65 years old who received the Ad26.COV2.S COVID-19 vaccine or a placebo. The sequencing here drew on peripheral blood, taken in a trial of Ad26.COV2.S vaccine versus placebo. In DNA form, the CDR3 reads TGCGCCAGCAGCCTCCGGGCCGCAAAGGAGGAAATCTACGAGCAGTACTTC. This sequence encodes CASSLRAAKEEIYEQYF.